Below, 9 T cell receptor beta chains from the same sample are listed, as sequenced in a study of breast tumors, draining lymph nodes, adjacent tissues. MiXCR, applied by TCRdb to the multiplex PCR reads, yields one record per CDR3 protein. Among tens of thousands of distinct CDR3 sequences, over 25% were seen once, and the ten largest hold more than 7%. The lymph nodes were axillary draining lymph nodes from breast cancer patients. The sequenced sample was axillary lymph node tissue. The source of these receptors is a female donor with breast cancer. Some clones in this sample may be carry-over from other donors' samples.

The chain employs TRBV7-9 and TRBJ2-7; TRBD2 matches 10 bases. The CDR3 consists of 15 residues. V trimming: 5 bases; J trimming: 5 bases; junction bases outside the gene matches: 9. Germline assignment: CDR1 SEHNR and CDR2 FQNEAQ (reference sequence). The CDR3 here is CASSLVGAGGNEQYF. CDR3 coding DNA: TGTGCCAGCAGCCTAGTGGGAGCGGGAGGGAACGAGCAGTACTTC.

This clonotype was seen repeatedly, ten times or more. A much larger clone lies one base from this, so it may be a read error. J is TRBJ2-7 and V is TRBV29-1, with D possibly TRBD2 on 6 matching bases. CDR3 length: 13 residues. Trimming removed 4 bases from V and 6 bases from J, with 16 bases in between. The germline gives CDR1 SQVTM, CDR2 ANQGSEA. DNA of the CDR3: TGCAGCGTTGGAGTTAGCGGAGCCTGCGAGCAGTACTTC. As protein: CSVGVSGACEQYF.

The genes are TRBV12-3 or TRBV12-4 and TRBJ2-1; TRBD2 aligns across 10 bases. J lost 7 bases, V lost 4 bases, and 10 bases had no gene match. The CDR3 is 16 amino acids. As DNA, the CDR3 is TGTGCCAGCAGTTGGGGTGGGGCTAGCGGGAGAAATGAGCAGTTCTTC. Its protein is CASSWGGASGRNEQFF.

This chain uses TRBV5-1 with TRBJ2-7; D remains unclear. V lost 0 bases and J 0 bases, leaving 10 bases between the germline ends. The CDR3 extends over 15 amino acids. CDR1 and CDR2 from the germline V gene are SGHRS and YFSETQ. Here the CDR3 DNA reads TGCGCCAGCAGCTTGGGGCCAGGTTCCTCCTACGAGCAGTACTTC. Protein sequence: CASSLGPGSSYEQYF.

In its sample, this clonotype was seen a few times. This clone may be a read error of a much larger clone one base away. J is TRBJ2-3 and V is TRBV4-3; D gene unclear. Germline CDR1 and CDR2: LGHNA and YSLEER. The CDR3 has 15 residues. DNA of the CDR3: TGCGCCAGCAGCCAACAATACTTGGGCACAGATACGCGGTATTTT. It specifies CASSQQYLGTDTRYF.

This clonotype was found many times. The chain carries TRBV5-5 and TRBJ2-5; perhaps TRBD1 as D (6 bases). Germline V lookup: CDR1 SGHKS, CDR2 YYEKEE (reference sequence). This CDR3 is 14 amino acids long. With 7 bases removed from V and 2 bases from J, the gap between germline ends came to 15 bases. As DNA, the CDR3 is TGTGCCAGCCTGATGGGGGCGCGGCAAGAGACCCAGTACTTC. This codes for CASLMGARQETQYF. Drawing the rest from reference TRBV5-5 and TRBJ2-5, the complete variable domain is DAGVTQSPTHLIKTRGQQVTLRCSPISGHKSVSWYQQVLGQGPQFIFQYYEKEERGRGNFPDRFSARQFPNYSSELNVNALLLGDSALYLCASLMGARQETQYFGPGTRLLVL.

Remarks on this clonotype: This clone may be a read error of a much larger clone one base away. The chain employs TRBV28 and TRBJ1-3; D gene unclear. Germline V gene sequence: CDR1 MDHEN, CDR2 SYDVKM. The CDR3 sequence is 14 residues long. Here the CDR3 reads CAGSSPPSGNTIYF. In DNA, the CDR3 is TGTGCCGGCAGTTCGCCCCCTTCTGGAAACACCATATATTTT.

There are many counts of this clonotype. The rearrangement uses TRBV3-1 and TRBJ1-6; TRBD1 matches at 8 bases. Germline-derived CDR1 and CDR2 are LGHDT and YNNKEL (reference sequence). This CDR3 has 16 residues. The trim removed 3 bases at V and 1 base at J, leaving 2 bases unmatched. Here the CDR3 reads CASSQDRVSYNSPLHF. The DNA of the CDR3 is TGTGCCAGCAGCCAGGACAGGGTGTCCTATAATTCACCCCTCCACTTT.

This clonotype was found many times. This chain joins TRBV7-3 and TRBJ2-5; D possibly matches TRBD1 or TRBD2 (6 bases each). The germline V gene has CDR1 SGHTA and CDR2 FQGTGA. The CDR3 covers 13 residues. The V and J ends lost 5 bases and 7 bases respectively, with 14 bases between them. CDR3 nucleotide sequence: TGTGCCAGCAGCCCCGGGGGCCCGGGGACCCAGTACTTC. This sequence encodes CASSPGGPGTQYF.